This T cell receptor (beta chain) was documented in a study of blood T cell repertoires in COVID-19. Study summary: Sources were T cells, B-cell-depleted T cells, or PBMCs; the material itself was cDNA or gDNA.

TCRdb's copy holds only in-frame clones and misses some; the assay was immunoSEQ multiplex PCR. Among approximately 200,000 clones listed, 75% to 90% were seen once. There are 13 residues in the CDR3. Germline values: CDR1 ENHRY, CDR2 SYGVKD. V lost 5 bases and J 3 bases, leaving 11 bases between the germline ends. The rearrangement joins TRBV10-3 to TRBJ2-7; D is perhaps TRBD2 (6 bases). The receptor was derived from a human donor in a cohort sampled during active COVID-19. Material: peripheral blood. The CDR3 protein is CAISRLEIYEQYF. CDR3 DNA: TGTGCCATCAGTCGACTAGAGATCTACGAGCAGTACTTC.